This T cell receptor beta chain is from a study of cytomegalovirus exposure and HLA in healthy donors. Concerning this clone: Its antigen is undetermined.

This PCR relied on a set of 60 Vbeta primers and 13 Jbeta primers. In the original workflow: In a later analysis, the count reached 74 million or so unique TCR beta chains, with 10 million to 14 million shared. Repertoires were generated with immunoSEQ multiplex PCR, while TCRdb's copy carries only in-frame clones and drops some. Clonal size and the V and J genes are those of that table, whereas D and trimming came from the DNA. The profile shows under 150,000 clones, 81% of them singletons. V dropped 5 bases and J dropped 3 bases, with 21 bases sitting between them. The CDR3 spans 17 residues. Germline loops: CDR1 PRHDT, CDR2 FYEKMQ (reference sequence). Findings and limits, study-wide: Roughly uniform sequencing depth across donors was assumed, possibly incorrectly. Compared with the approximately 680-donor mean, an Asian-associated ancestry cluster reportedly had fewer N-insertions, according to a later analysis. A previous analysis found most TCR beta V segments productive roughly 87% or roughly 30% of the time.

The sample consisted of PBMCs. This clonotype was sampled from a man aged 18-30 years in good health and CMV-seronegative. The chain couples TRBV13 to TRBJ2-3; tentatively, D is TRBD1 (5 bases). Here the CDR3 reads CASSNRRAGQVTDTQYF. CDR3 DNA sequence: TGTGCCAGCAGCAATAGGAGAGCAGGGCAAGTTACAGATACGCAGTATTTT.